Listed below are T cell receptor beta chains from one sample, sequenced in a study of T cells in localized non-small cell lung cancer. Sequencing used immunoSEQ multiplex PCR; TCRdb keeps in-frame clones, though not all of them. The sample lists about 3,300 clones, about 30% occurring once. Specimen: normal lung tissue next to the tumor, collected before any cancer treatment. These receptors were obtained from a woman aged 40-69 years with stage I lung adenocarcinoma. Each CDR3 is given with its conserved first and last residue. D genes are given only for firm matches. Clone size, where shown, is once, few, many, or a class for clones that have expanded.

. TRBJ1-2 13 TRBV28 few CASSLGFGYGYTF TGTGCCAGCAGCTTAGGGTTCGGCTATGGCTACACCTTC
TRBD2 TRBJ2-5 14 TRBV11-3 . CASSPRAGEETQYF TGTGCCAGCAGCCCGAGGGCGGGAGAAGAGACCCAGTACTTC
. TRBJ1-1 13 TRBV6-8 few CASTTRGVTEAFF TGTGCCAGCACTACTCGCGGCGTCACTGAAGCTTTCTTT
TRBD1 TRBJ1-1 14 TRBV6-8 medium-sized CASTQQGGRTEAFF TGTGCCAGCACTCAGCAGGGGGGGCGAACTGAAGCTTTCTTT
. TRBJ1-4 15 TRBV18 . CASSPQYRAQEKLFF TGTGCCAGCTCACCACAGTACAGGGCCCAGGAAAAACTGTTTTTT
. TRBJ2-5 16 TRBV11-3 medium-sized CASSFANRGGSETQYF TGTGCCAGCAGCTTTGCGAACAGGGGGGGTTCAGAGACCCAGTACTTC
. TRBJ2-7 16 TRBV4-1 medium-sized CASSQTAGHEYYEQYF TGCGCCAGCAGCCAAACAGCGGGACACGAGTACTACGAGCAGTACTTC
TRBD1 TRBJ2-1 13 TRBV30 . CAGSGTGPHEQFF TGTGCCGGGTCCGGGACAGGGCCCCATGAGCAGTTCTTC
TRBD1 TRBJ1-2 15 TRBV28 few CASTLTGVRNYGYTF TGTGCCAGCACCCTAACAGGGGTTCGTAACTATGGCTACACCTTC
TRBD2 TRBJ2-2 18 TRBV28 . CASRRPTLAGDNTGELFF TGTGCCAGCCGCCGTCCTACCCTAGCGGGAGATAACACCGGGGAGCTGTTTTTT